This T cell receptor (beta chain) was sequenced during a study of T cell changes during pregnancy in multiple sclerosis. Germline V gene lookup returns CDR1 SQVTM and CDR2 ANQGSEA. V lost 3 bases, J lost 4 bases, and 12 bases lay in between. CDR3 length: 13 residues. Repertoires were generated with immunoSEQ multiplex PCR, while TCRdb's copy carries only in-frame clones and drops some. The repertoire holds roughly 63,000 clones, with about 90% as singletons. This material consisted of peripheral blood, taken in the second trimester of pregnancy. The J gene is TRBJ2-5, the V gene TRBV29-1, with a tentative D call TRBD2 (6 bases). This receptor was taken from a female donor in good health, enrolled as a control in a pregnancy study. For the CDR3, the DNA is TGCAGCGTTGAGCCTTTGGAGGGAGAGACCCAGTACTTC. It yields the protein CSVEPLEGETQYF. Drawing the rest from reference TRBV29-1 and TRBJ2-5, the complete variable domain is SAVISQKPSRDICQRGTSLTIQCQVDSQVTMMFWYRQQPGQSLTLIATANQGSEATYESGFVIDKFPISRPNLTFSTLTVSNMSPEDSSIYLCSVEPLEGETQYFGPGTRLLVL.